The clone carrying this T cell receptor beta chain has only one observation. The authors reverse transcribed all of the isolated RNA, so sequencing captured expressed TCRB transcripts. Profiling relied on immunoSEQ multiplex PCR, and the TCRdb table lists in-frame clones only, not all of them. The table has roughly 240,000 clones, roughly two thirds seen once. Every participating donor gave one draw, a heparinised blood sample averaging about 116 mL. The data stem from a study of beta chain features in type 1 diabetes. Germline V CDR1 and CDR2: SGDLS, YYNGEE. With 0 bases clipped from V and 6 bases from J, the junction kept 9 bases outside the gene matches. The CDR3 has 16 residues.

The rearrangement joins TRBV9 to TRBJ2-1; 7 bases line up with TRBD2. The sequence was collected from a man aged 30-40 years in good health. What was sequenced was naive CD4+ T cells from blood. CDR3 sequence: CASSVVPTGGSNEQFF. The CDR3 bases are TGTGCCAGCAGCGTAGTCCCAACCGGGGGGAGCAATGAGCAGTTCTTC.